Here is one TCR beta chain with its context. Its matching antigen is unknown. Profiling relied on immunoSEQ multiplex PCR, and the TCRdb table lists in-frame clones only, not all of them. Of 60,000 to 65,000 clones listed, almost 85% are singletons. This CDR3 is 13 amino acids long. The ends were cut back, 4 bases at V and 2 bases at J, with 9 bases in the middle. In germline, CDR1 is SGDLS, CDR2 YYNGEE. The data derive from a study of OX40 agonist ivuxolimab in advanced cancers. Study overall: Ivuxolimab, which patients received intravenously every 2 weeks, was dosed at 0.01 to 10 mg/kg. A diagnosis of hepatocellular carcinoma, melanoma, renal cell or head and neck cancer was present in dose-escalation patients.

General study findings and limits: Partial responders receiving 0.1-3.0 mg/kg showed among the lowest clonal expansion.

This TCR was recovered from an adult with an advanced solid tumor such as melanoma, head and neck, liver or kidney cancer. This chain links TRBV9 with TRBJ1-1; no reliable D call. This specimen consisted of CD4+ or CD8+ T cells sorted from blood, obtained in a trial of the OX40 agonist ivuxolimab. As DNA, the CDR3 is TGTGCCAGCAGCCCAAAGATTAACACTGAAGCTTTCTTT. Translating it yields CASSPKINTEAFF.